The 5 T cell receptor beta chains below come from one sample, sequenced in a study of CD8+ T cells in alopecia areata. Extracted RNA was reverse transcribed, and the resulting cDNA served as sequencing template. The data were produced by immunoSEQ multiplex PCR, yet TCRdb's version contains in-frame clones alone and is incomplete. Of 140,000 to 150,000 clones listed, around 47% are singletons. Sequencing input: CD4+ T cells sorted from blood. These receptors were taken from a human donor with alopecia areata.

The gene calls are TRBV15 and TRBJ2-1, with 12 positions matching TRBD1. The CDR3 is 16 amino acids. CDR1 is LNHNV, CDR2 YYDKDF, per germline (reference sequence). Germline trimming cut 0 bases from V and 7 bases from J; bases unmatched to any gene: 4. CDR3 sequence (DNA): TGTGCCACCAGCAGAGACCCGGGACAGGGGGCGAATGAGCAGTTCTTC. As protein: CATSRDPGQGANEQFF.

The sample holds a few counts of this clone. CDR3 nucleotides: TGTGCCAGTAGGAGGCTGAAGGACACCGGGGAGCTGTTTTTT. Amino acids: CASRRLKDTGELFF. V gene TRBV19 combines with J gene TRBJ2-2; D is unresolved. Per germline, CDR1 LNHDA and CDR2 SQIVND (reference sequence). Trimming removed 6 bases at V and 3 bases at J, with 11 bases between. The CDR3 totals 14 residues.

This clone was recorded a few times. The V call is TRBV10-3, the J call TRBJ1-2; 7 bases line up with TRBD1. The CDR3 contains 14 residues. Unmatched junction bases numbered 4, after V lost 2 bases and J lost 4 bases. The germline CDR1 and CDR2 sequences are ENHRY and SYGVKD. CDR3 sequence reads: CAISEQQGTYGYTF. CDR3 nucleotide sequence: TGTGCCATCAGTGAGCAACAGGGGACCTATGGCTACACCTTC.

V and J are TRBV29-1 and TRBJ2-7; 9 bases fit TRBD2. Germline lookup yields CDR1 SQVTM and CDR2 ANQGSEA. This CDR3 comprises 14 residues. V lost 7 bases to trimming and J lost 6 bases; unmatched junction nucleotides: 13. In nucleotides, the CDR3 is TGCAGCGCTCTGCTGGGACTAGCCCCTAGCGAGCAGTACTTC. This codes for CSALLGLAPSEQYF.

The table lists this clone with a few counts. The chain couples TRBV7-9 to TRBJ2-7; D is uncertain. Germline CDR1 SEHNR, CDR2 FQNEAQ (reference sequence). V was trimmed by 6 bases and J by 5 bases, leaving 8 bases between them. The CDR3 extends over 11 amino acids. The CDR3 DNA sequence: TGTGCCAGCAGTCGCCTCGACGAGCAGTACTTC. This gives the protein CASSRLDEQYF.